The sequence of this TCR beta chain was determined in a study of blood T cell repertoires in COVID-19. Allocation to cohorts depended on clinical history reported by the participants. During the 2 weeks before they entered the study, exposed participants had met someone with a PCR-confirmed or clinician-diagnosed COVID-19 case. About this clone: This same CDR3 is encoded by further DNA sequences in the sample.

In the original processing: The assay estimated nucleated cells by amplifying reference gene primers. TCRdb keeps only in-frame clones here, not all; method: immunoSEQ multiplex PCR. From that table come the V and J calls and clone size; the DNA was used to work out D and trimming. Of 150,000 to 200,000 clones listed, over 70% are singletons. This TCR derives from a man in his 60s who had been exposed to COVID-19. Specimen: PBMCs or T cells enriched from blood (not recorded which).

The CDR3 DNA follows: TGTGCCAGCAGTGAAGGGGGCCCCTACGAGCAGTACTTC. Translation: CASSEGGPYEQYF. The J gene is TRBJ2-7, the V gene TRBV6-1, with D maybe TRBD1 (5 bases). Germline-derived CDR1 and CDR2 are MNHNS and SASEGT. Trimming removed 1 base at V and 2 bases at J, with 6 bases between. CDR3 length: 13 residues.